This entry lists 18 T cell receptor beta chains sequenced from one sample in a study of T-cell memory formation after mild COVID-19. Each CDR3 protein is one row after TCRdb ran MiXCR on the 5' RACE reads. There are about 210,000 distinct CDR3 sequences in the sample; 8% to 11% occur only once, and 2.5% to 3.5% lies in the top ten. The sequenced material came from PBMCs or a T cell subset sorted from them (not recorded which). The source of these receptors is a man between 18 and 29 years old who had mild COVID-19 (a few samples of this study predate the infection). Cell type and time point are not known.

CDR3 in amino acids: CASSVLAGASTDTQYF. CDR3 nucleotide sequence: TGTGCCAGCAGCGTATTAGCGGGGGCTAGCACAGATACGCAGTATTTT. This chain joins TRBV7-2 and TRBJ2-3, with 9 bases fitting TRBD2. CDR1 and CDR2 from the germline V gene are SGHTA and FQGNSA. V lost 5 bases, J lost 0 bases, and 6 bases stayed unmatched. This CDR3 is 16 amino acids long.

This clonotype was seen more than once but under ten times. This rearrangement joins TRBV5-5 to TRBJ2-2; D ambiguous. Germline-derived CDR1 and CDR2 are SGHKS and YYEKEE (reference sequence). The CDR3 has 13 amino acids. The germline V and J ends were trimmed by 4 bases and 1 base, with 5 bases remaining between them. Here the CDR3 DNA reads TGTGCCAGCAGCCCCAGGAACACCGGGGAGCTGTTTTTT. Translation: CASSPRNTGELFF.

This chain uses TRBV24-1 with TRBJ2-2; TRBD1 agrees at 7 bases. There are 15 residues in the CDR3. The junction had 5 bases not matched to a gene; V was cut back by 6 bases and J by 2 bases. CDR1 KGHDR and CDR2 SFDVKD come from the germline V gene. Here the CDR3 DNA reads TGTGCCACCAGTTTAGGGGGCGGAAACACCGGGGAGCTGTTTTTT. Protein product: CATSLGGGNTGELFF.

The chain is built from TRBV6-2 or TRBV6-3 and TRBJ2-2; TRBD2 is a possible D gene (6 bases). V was clipped by 6 bases and J by 6 bases, with 20 bases between them. The CDR3 runs to 16 residues. The germline CDR1 and CDR2 sequences are MNHEY and SVGEGT. DNA of the CDR3: TGTGCCAGCAGCCCTAGGCGGGGAGCAGAACCCGGGGAGCTGTTTTTT. It specifies CASSPRRGAEPGELFF.

The rearrangement joins TRBV28 to TRBJ1-1; 8 nucleotides line up with TRBD1. The CDR3 totals 14 residues. With 7 bases clipped from V and 0 bases from J, the junction kept 4 bases outside the gene matches. CDR1 and CDR2 (germline): MDHEN, SYDVKM. CDR3: CASIPGGMNTEAFF. In DNA form, the CDR3 reads TGTGCCAGCATCCCAGGGGGCATGAACACTGAAGCTTTCTTT.

J is TRBJ2-3 and V is TRBV20-1; 12 positions agree with TRBD2. V shed 0 bases, J shed 7 bases, and the junction held 8 bases outside the gene matches. The CDR3 covers 16 residues. Germline V gene sequence: CDR1 DFQATT, CDR2 SNEGSKA (reference sequence). The CDR3 DNA follows: TGCAGTGCTAGAGAACCTGGACTAGCGGGGCCAAATACGCAGTATTTT. Protein product: CSAREPGLAGPNTQYF.

This clonotype has more than one count but fewer than ten. The chain joins TRBV27 to TRBJ2-1; 9 bases map to TRBD1. The V gene end was trimmed by 0 bases and the J gene end by 6 bases; junction bases not matched to a gene: 9. CDR1 is MNHEY and CDR2 is SMNVEV in the germline V gene (reference sequence). CDR3 length: 17 residues. In DNA, the CDR3 is TGTGCCAGCAGTTTATCGTCCGGGACAGGGCCGATCAATGAGCAGTTCTTC. Translating gives CASSLSSGTGPINEQFF.

The chain uses TRBV7-3 and TRBJ2-6, with a possible D match to TRBD1 (5 bases). The germline gives CDR1 SGHTA, CDR2 FQGTGA. Between the trimmed V and J ends, which lost 5 bases and 2 bases, there was a span of 7 bases. The CDR3 length is 14 residues. For the CDR3, the DNA is TGTGCCAGCAGCGACAGAACTGGGGCCAACGTCCTGACTTTC. It is translated as CASSDRTGANVLTF.

The V and J genes are TRBV24-1 and TRBJ2-1, with D maybe TRBD2 (5 bases). CDR1 is KGHDR, CDR2 SFDVKD, per germline. Trimming removed 8 bases at V and 8 bases at J, with 15 bases between. The CDR3 has 13 amino acids. The CDR3 is CATKGTNGDEQFF. In DNA, the CDR3 is TGTGCCACCAAAGGAACCAACGGGGATGAGCAGTTCTTC.

In this sample, this clonotype turned up a few times. The rearrangement joins TRBV10-3 to TRBJ1-2, with 9 bases fitting TRBD1. This CDR3 spans 14 amino acids. Germline trimming cut 2 bases from V and 6 bases from J; bases unmatched to any gene: 4. Germline CDR1 and CDR2: ENHRY and SYGVKD. The CDR3 protein is CAISEGQGRDGYTF. DNA for the CDR3: TGTGCCATCAGTGAGGGACAGGGGCGAGATGGCTACACCTTC.

This chain joins TRBV20-1 and TRBJ2-7, with 7 bases that match TRBD1. CDR1 and CDR2 (germline): DFQATT, SNEGSKA (reference sequence). The CDR3 spans 13 residues. Losses at the gene ends were 4 bases for V and 4 bases for J; bases not matched to a gene: 7. Here the CDR3 reads CSATGTDNYEQYF. As DNA, the CDR3 is TGCAGTGCTACCGGGACAGACAATTACGAGCAGTACTTC.

The chain links TRBV4-1 to TRBJ2-7; 7 bases agree with TRBD2. The CDR3 has 15 residues. J gave up 2 bases and V 3 bases, and 7 bases lay outside the gene matches. Germline CDR1 is MGHRA and CDR2 is YSYEKL. The CDR3 protein is CASSQSPSGTYEQYF. Written as DNA, the CDR3 is TGCGCCAGCAGCCAGAGCCCTAGCGGTACCTACGAGCAGTACTTC.

This clonotype appeared many times. The V call is TRBV5-1, the J call TRBJ2-7; TRBD1 matches at 7 bases. CDR1 and CDR2 (germline): SGHRS, YFSETQ. The J segment lost 2 bases and the V segment lost 0 bases, leaving 5 bases of the junction unmatched. This CDR3 has 15 amino acids. CDR3 sequence: CASSLGQGVPYEQYV. As DNA, the CDR3 is TGCGCCAGCAGCTTGGGACAGGGAGTCCCCTACGAGCAGTACGTC.

The V call is TRBV19, the J call TRBJ2-5, with D possibly matching TRBD1 (5 bases). The germline V and J ends were trimmed by 2 bases and 2 bases, with 15 bases remaining between them. CDR1 is LNHDA and CDR2 is SQIVND in the germline V gene (reference sequence). This CDR3 is built from 16 residues. The CDR3 coding sequence is TGTGCCAGTAGTATATTTTCCACAGGCAATCAAGAGACCCAGTACTTC. Amino acid sequence: CASSIFSTGNQETQYF.

This clonotype was counted between two and nine times. This chain joins TRBV4-1 and TRBJ1-5; no definite D call. This CDR3 has 15 residues. V lost 2 bases and J 7 bases, leaving 15 bases between the germline ends. CDR1 is MGHRA, CDR2 YSYEKL, per germline. CDR3 region: CASSQLGSPDQPQHF. The CDR3 DNA follows: TGCGCCAGCAGCCAACTCGGATCCCCCGACCAGCCCCAGCATTTT.

This clonotype has more than one count but fewer than ten. This chain connects TRBV5-1 to TRBJ2-7; D is perhaps TRBD1 or TRBD2 (5 bases each). Trimming removed 1 base at V and 2 bases at J, with 13 bases between. This CDR3 has 15 residues. The germline V gene has CDR1 SGHRS and CDR2 YFSETQ. CDR3 amino acids: CASSLSVGTTYEQYF. The DNA for the CDR3 is TGCGCCAGCAGCTTGAGTGTTGGGACGACCTACGAGCAGTACTTC. Full variable domain (rest looked up from reference TRBV5-1 and TRBJ2-7): KAGVTQTPRYLIKTRGQQVTLSCSPISGHRSVSWYQQTPGQGLQFLFEYFSETQRNKGNFPGRFSGRQFSNSRSEMNVSTLELGDSALYLCASSLSVGTTYEQYFGPGTRLTVT.

This clonotype was detected a few times. The rearrangement links TRBV19 to TRBJ1-6; D is undetermined. This CDR3 spans 15 amino acids. Trimming pared 3 bases from V and 9 bases from J, leaving 15 bases between. Germline assignment: CDR1 LNHDA and CDR2 SQIVND (reference sequence). DNA of the CDR3: TGTGCCAGTAGTATGCGGATCCACCCCTTTTCACCCCTCCACTTT. This translates into CASSMRIHPFSPLHF.

V and J are TRBV7-2 and TRBJ1-1; 8 bases align to TRBD1. J was trimmed by 5 bases and V by 1 base; bases with no gene match: 6. Germline CDR1 is SGHTA and CDR2 is FQGNSA. The CDR3 contains 15 residues. CDR3: CASSLVGQGGTEAFF. CDR3 in DNA: TGTGCCAGCAGCTTAGTCGGACAGGGCGGAACTGAAGCTTTCTTT.